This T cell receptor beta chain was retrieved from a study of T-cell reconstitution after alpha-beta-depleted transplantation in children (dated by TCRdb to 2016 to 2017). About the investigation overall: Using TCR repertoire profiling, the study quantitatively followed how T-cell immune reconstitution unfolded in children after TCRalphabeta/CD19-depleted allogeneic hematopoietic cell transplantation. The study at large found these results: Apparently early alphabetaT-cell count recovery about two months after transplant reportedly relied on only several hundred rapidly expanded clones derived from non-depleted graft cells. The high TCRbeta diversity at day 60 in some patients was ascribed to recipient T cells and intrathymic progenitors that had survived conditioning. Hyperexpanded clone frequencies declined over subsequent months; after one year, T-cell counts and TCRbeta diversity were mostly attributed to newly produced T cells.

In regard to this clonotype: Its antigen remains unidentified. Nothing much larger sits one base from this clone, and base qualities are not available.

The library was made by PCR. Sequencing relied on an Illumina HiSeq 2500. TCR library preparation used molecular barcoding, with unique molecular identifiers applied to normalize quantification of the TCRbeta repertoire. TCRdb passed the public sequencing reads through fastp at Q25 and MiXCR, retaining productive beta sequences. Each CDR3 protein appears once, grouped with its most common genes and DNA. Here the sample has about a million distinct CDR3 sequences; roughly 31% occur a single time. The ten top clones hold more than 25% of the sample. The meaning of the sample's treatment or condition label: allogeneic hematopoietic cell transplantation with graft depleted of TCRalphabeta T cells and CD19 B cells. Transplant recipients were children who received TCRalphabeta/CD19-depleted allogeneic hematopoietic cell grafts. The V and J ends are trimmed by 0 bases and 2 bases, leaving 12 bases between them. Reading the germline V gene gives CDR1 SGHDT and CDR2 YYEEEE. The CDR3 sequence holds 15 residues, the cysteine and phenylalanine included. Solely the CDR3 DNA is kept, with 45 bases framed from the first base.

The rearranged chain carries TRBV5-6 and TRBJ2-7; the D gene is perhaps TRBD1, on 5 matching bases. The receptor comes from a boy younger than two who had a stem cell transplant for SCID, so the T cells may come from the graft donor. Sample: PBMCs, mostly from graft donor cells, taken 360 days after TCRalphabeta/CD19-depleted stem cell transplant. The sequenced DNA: TGTGCCAGCAGCTTGGCCCAGGGCTTCACCTACGAGCAGTACTTC. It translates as CASSLAQGFTYEQYF.